This T cell receptor beta chain was documented in a study of metastatic and nonmetastatic thyroid tumors. General study points: The study reportedly found significantly higher TCR beta diversity in malignant thyroid tumors than benign nodules, in blood and tumor.

The table lists this clone with many counts. Its antigen remains unidentified. Per the study methods: Using the CDR3 differences seen across clinicopathological groups, the authors built a distant-metastasis classifier for papillary thyroid cancer, which was meant to discriminate distant-metastatic patients. TCRdb re-analyzed the PCR reads through MiXCR. The V and J calls were not made by the authors but by TCRdb's processing. Here the sample spans around 27,000 clones, 20% to 30% being singletons. Thyroid surgery was performed in patients who had received no treatment beforehand. CDR1 is KGHDR, CDR2 SFDVKD, per germline. CDR3 size: 14 residues. With 0 bases clipped from V and 8 bases from J, the junction kept 0 bases outside the gene matches.

This clonotype was sampled from a female donor with papillary thyroid cancer or a benign thyroid nodule (not recorded which). Some clones in this sample may be carry-over from other donors' samples. The V call is TRBV24-1, the J call TRBJ1-2, with 12 bases fitting TRBD1. The specimen sequenced was blood. CDR3 sequence (DNA): TGTGCCACCAGTGATTTGGGGACAGGGGGCGGCTACACCTTC. It translates to CATSDLGTGGGYTF.